This T cell receptor beta chain was retrieved from a study of blood T cells in healthy people across ages. The people who gave samples were healthy Caucasians from Russia, aged roughly 6 to 100. It was with a sample-barcoded 5' primer and a J-beta primer mix that a second PCR of roughly 6 to 11 cycles was run. Tags on each cDNA molecule came from a template-switch adaptor with 12 random nucleotides. MiXCR, run by TCRdb on the 5' RACE reads, gives a single entry per CDR3 protein. This table has around 1.5 million distinct CDR3 sequences, approximately 42% appearing once. The CDR3 consists of 19 residues. Germline trimming cut 6 bases from V and 11 bases from J; bases unmatched to any gene: 23. Germline V gene lookup returns CDR1 MNHNS and CDR2 SASEGT. Findings and limits, study-wide: Those diversity estimates obtained from one million T cells were thought to be underestimates. Per million T cells, TCR beta diversity dropped roughly linearly as age increased.

Concerning this clonotype: The antigen is undetermined.

The receptor's source is a woman under 30 in good health. J is TRBJ2-5 and V is TRBV6-1, with 14 bases aligning to TRBD2. The sample comprised blood. The CDR3 loop is CASSETPGTSGSKRNEQYF. The CDR3 DNA sequence: TGTGCCAGCAGCGAAACTCCCGGGACTAGCGGGAGTAAAAGGAATGAGCAGTACTTC.